Shown below are 17 T cell receptor beta chains from a single sample sequenced in a study of identical twins. Each CDR3 protein is one row after TCRdb ran MiXCR on the 5' RACE reads. The sample lists 420,000 or so distinct CDR3 sequences, approximately 17% occurring once. The sequenced material came from naive T cells sorted from blood. The receptor source for this set is a man between 50 and 59 years old in good health.

There are many counts of this clonotype. The chain uses TRBV3-1 and TRBJ1-1; D remains ambiguous. From germline, CDR1 is LGHDT and CDR2 YNNKEL (reference sequence). V lost 0 bases and J 3 bases, leaving 11 bases between the germline ends. This CDR3 has 15 residues. CDR3 in DNA: TGTGCCAGCAGCCAAGATCCGGGCGGGTACACTGAAGCTTTCTTT. Amino acid sequence: CASSQDPGGYTEAFF.

The V call is TRBV9, the J call TRBJ2-3; D gene ambiguous. Germline values: CDR1 SGDLS, CDR2 YYNGEE. Trimming took off 1 base at V and 2 bases at J, with 8 bases between the two ends. The CDR3 is 14 amino acids. CDR3 loop: CASSVFVDTDTQYF. The CDR3 DNA is TGTGCCAGCAGCGTATTCGTCGACACAGATACGCAGTATTTT. The complete variable domain, with remaining parts taken from reference TRBV9 and TRBJ2-3, reads DSGVTQTPKHLITATGQRVTLRCSPRSGDLSVYWYQQSLDQGLQFLIQYYNGEERAKGNILERFSAQQFPDLHSELNLSSLELGDSALYFCASSVFVDTDTQYFGPGTRLTVL.

For this clonotype: A read error may explain this, as a much larger clone is one base away. This chain uses TRBV24-1 with TRBJ2-3; no definite D call. This CDR3 comprises 14 residues. Looked up from germline, CDR1 is KGHDR and CDR2 is SFDVKD. CDR3 in amino acids: CATSAQHVTDTPYF. The CDR3 bases are TGTGCCACCAGTGCCCAACACGTAACAGATACGCCGTATTTT.

This clonotype was seen only once. The genes are TRBV20-1 and TRBJ2-4; no reliable D call. CDR1 and CDR2 from the germline V gene are DFQATT and SNEGSKA (reference sequence). CDR3 length equals 17 residues. Trimming left V 1 base short and J 0 bases short, with 16 bases between. The DNA of the CDR3 is TGCAGTGCTAGAGGGTTGGAGAAAATCCTAGCCAAAAACATTCAGTACTTC. Its translation: CSARGLEKILAKNIQYF.

This clonotype was found many times. V and J are TRBV5-1 and TRBJ1-3; D uncertain. Trimming removed 0 bases from V and 0 bases from J, with 13 bases in between. Germline V lookup: CDR1 SGHRS, CDR2 YFSETQ. This CDR3 has 17 amino acids. CDR3 region: CASSLGDLANSGNTIYF. The CDR3 nucleotides read TGCGCCAGCAGCTTGGGGGATTTGGCGAACTCTGGAAACACCATATATTTT.

The chain uses TRBV12-3 or TRBV12-4 and TRBJ1-6, with a tentative D call TRBD1 (5 bases). This CDR3 has 16 amino acids. Between the trimmed V and J ends, which lost 6 bases and 6 bases, there was a span of 18 bases. The CDR3 sequence is CASSRSRGRFNSPLHF. Here the CDR3 DNA reads TGTGCCAGCAGCCGCTCACGGGGGAGGTTTAATTCACCCCTCCACTTT.

Ten or more counts support this clonotype. The chain carries TRBV6-2 or TRBV6-3 and TRBJ2-5, with no clear D. Germline CDR1 is MNHEY and CDR2 is SVGEGT. The CDR3 length is 11 residues. Trimming took 6 bases from V and 0 from J, leaving 2 bases between them. The CDR3 region has the DNA TGTGCCAGCAGGGACCAAGAGACCCAGTACTTC. Its protein product is CASRDQETQYF.

The rearrangement joins TRBV5-1 to TRBJ2-3, with TRBD2 matching over 13 bases. Per germline, CDR1 SGHRS and CDR2 YFSETQ. Losses at the gene ends were 2 bases for V and 1 base for J; bases not matched to a gene: 4. The CDR3 is made up of 17 amino acids. The CDR3 coding sequence is TGCGCCAGCAGCTTCTGGGGGACTAGCGGGGGCACAGATACGCAGTATTTT. Protein product: CASSFWGTSGGTDTQYF. Filled out from reference TRBV5-1 and TRBJ2-3, the complete variable domain reads KAGVTQTPRYLIKTRGQQVTLSCSPISGHRSVSWYQQTPGQGLQFLFEYFSETQRNKGNFPGRFSGRQFSNSRSEMNVSTLELGDSALYLCASSFWGTSGGTDTQYFGPGTRLTVL.

In its sample, this clonotype was seen once. The genes are TRBV12-3 or TRBV12-4 and TRBJ2-3; D may be TRBD1 or TRBD2 (5 bases each). Trimming removed 6 bases at V and 2 bases at J, with 18 bases between. This CDR3 region has 16 residues. The CDR3 DNA sequence: TGTGCCAGCAGCCCTCCGTCCGGGACCTCCACAGATACGCAGTATTTT. Encoded protein: CASSPPSGTSTDTQYF.

The chain recombines TRBV24-1 with TRBJ2-1, with D perhaps TRBD2 (7 bases). The CDR3 runs 16 residues. The germline CDR1 and CDR2 sequences are KGHDR and SFDVKD. V was clipped by 4 bases and J by 0 bases, with 12 bases between them. Here the CDR3 DNA reads TGTGCCACCAGTGACAACGGGGGGCGCTCCTACAATGAGCAGTTCTTC. Encoded protein: CATSDNGGRSYNEQFF.

This clonotype has more than one count but fewer than ten. Possible read error: a much larger clone is one base away. The rearrangement joins TRBV20-1 to TRBJ1-1, with 7 bases aligning to TRBD1. The junction had 12 bases not matched to a gene; V was cut back by 2 bases and J by 6 bases. Germline values: CDR1 DFQATT, CDR2 SNEGSKA (reference sequence). The CDR3 extends over 15 amino acids. Here the CDR3 reads CSARRTGRPNSEAFF. The CDR3 nucleotides are TGCAGTGCTAGAAGGACAGGCCGCCCCAACTCTGAAGCTTTCTTT.

In its sample, this clonotype was seen a few times. The chain joins TRBV6-2 or TRBV6-3 to TRBJ2-1; no clear D. There are 15 residues in the CDR3. Deletions cut 4 bases from V and 4 bases from J, with 14 bases between. From germline, CDR1 is MNHEY and CDR2 SVGEGT. In DNA, the CDR3 is TGTGCCAGCAGTTTCGGGTTTACCCTTTACAATGAGCAGTTCTTC. It yields the protein CASSFGFTLYNEQFF.

This clonotype was seen only a few times. The chain recombines TRBV4-2 with TRBJ2-1; D is ambiguous. The CDR3 has 15 amino acids. Germline-derived CDR1 and CDR2 are LGHNA and YNFKEQ. V gave up 1 base and J gave up 9 bases, with 16 bases separating them. CDR3 protein: CASSQVDPKLGEQFF. DNA for the CDR3: TGTGCCAGCAGCCAAGTGGACCCCAAATTGGGTGAGCAGTTCTTC.

This chain joins TRBV29-1 and TRBJ2-1, with 13 nucleotides matching TRBD2. CDR3 length: 21 residues. Trimming removed 1 base from V and 0 bases from J; junction bases left unmatched: 15. Germline CDR1 reads SQVTM; CDR2 reads ANQGSEA. The CDR3 is CSVEGYDSGTSGTSSYNEQFF. The CDR3 nucleotides read TGCAGCGTTGAAGGCTATGACTCCGGGACTAGCGGGACTAGCTCCTACAATGAGCAGTTCTTC.

The chain joins TRBV28 to TRBJ2-7; 7 nucleotides align to TRBD1. The CDR3 is made up of 14 amino acids. V lost 3 bases, J lost 3 bases, and 5 bases stayed unmatched. Germline lookup yields CDR1 MDHEN and CDR2 SYDVKM. The CDR3 nucleotides are TGTGCCAGCAGTTTTCGAGGGACAGTCTACGAGCAGTACTTC. Translating it yields CASSFRGTVYEQYF.

CDR3 nucleotide sequence: TGTGCCAGCAGCAGCACTGGACGCTACAATGAGCAGTTCTTC. It encodes CASSSTGRYNEQFF. This sequence joins TRBV6-1 and TRBJ2-1; D is undetermined. Germline V gives CDR1 MNHNS, CDR2 SASEGT. CDR3 length: 14 amino acids. V lost 6 bases and J 3 bases, leaving 12 bases between the germline ends.

This clonotype came up a few times. Compared with germline, one end of the junction differs, possibly owing to a read error. The chain is built from TRBV12-3 or TRBV12-4 and TRBJ2-7, with TRBD1 matching 7 bases. The CDR3 spans 13 residues. Here the CDR3 reads CASSLRVGQGVDF. The CDR3 nucleotides are TGTGCCAGCAGTTTACGTGTTGGGCAGGGGGTTGACTTC.